This T cell receptor (beta chain) was sequenced for a study of blood T cell repertoires in COVID-19 (dated by TCRdb to 2020 to 2021). Regarding the study in general: Samples from collaborators originated in the United States, Italy and Spain and spanned both the acute and convalescent phases of COVID-19. The prospective study material was composed of cDNA or gDNA derived from T cells, B-cell-depleted T cells, or PBMCs. Subjects who had been exposed to COVID-19, were actively infected with it, or had recovered from it provided the deeply sampled blood TCRbeta repertoires that made up the dataset. The repertoires were released in a freely available public database meant as a resource for research on the immune response to SARS-CoV-2. The samples were drawn from two sources: the first 160 participants of the ongoing ImmuneRACE study, and fewer than 1,500 subjects contributed by 6 global collaborators. A de-identified subject ID, COVID-19 status, age in years and sex were almost always included in the sample metadata. Where HLA class I and class II types were available, the types were taken from metadata supplied by the sample provider, not from assay-based typing. Study-level results and caveats: The quantity of clinical and demographic metadata differed by source and by participant and was supplied without curation.

Participants in the prospective study were aged roughly 18 to 100 years, lived in over 20 United States geographic areas, and enrolled through a virtual design. To assign participants to cohorts, the prospective study relied on clinical history that participants themselves reported in a screening survey and a study questionnaire. ImmuneRACE Cohort 3 recovered participants were defined by two consecutive negative NP/OP PCR tests, healthcare professional clearance, or symptom resolution. Mobile phlebotomists in the prospective study collected whole blood, serum and a nasopharyngeal or oropharyngeal swab from every participant. Prospective study participants could optionally give additional blood draws and questionnaires over an approximately 2-month period. Prospective study blood samples were shipped either frozen or at room temperature before DNA extraction. TCRbeta CDR3 regions were amplified from genomic DNA by means of the immunoSEQ Assay, a bias-controlled multiplex PCR. On the authors' methods: The number of nucleated cells in each sample was estimated from the amplification of reference gene primers within the assay. To quantify the absolute abundance of each unique TCRbeta CDR3 rearrangement, sequence reads were collapsed and filtered. Productive Simpson clonality was computed per sample as the square root of Simpson's diversity index over productive rearrangements. What TCRdb holds here is the immuneACCESS table cut down to in-frame rearrangements. Part of the clones is not present; checked against another copy, under half of the missing clones reflect an unresolved V gene, and the others are unexplained. For V, J and clone size, that table is used; D and trimming come from the DNA. The sample data list a few hundred thousand clones, and 80% to 90% of these were observed just once. The ten top clones hold less than 2.5% of the sample.

CDR3 length: 14 amino acids, cysteine to phenylalanine. Only the CDR3 DNA stays, 42 bases, in frame from base 1. Trimming takes 3 bases from V and 3 bases from J, and the germline ends sit 12 bases apart. CDR1 is given as DFQATT and CDR2 as SNEGSKA, both from the germline V gene (reference sequence). This clone appeared a few times. No cognate antigen has been identified for it. Base qualities were left out, and no much larger clone turns up one base away. The V gene is TRBV20-1 and the J gene is TRBJ1-5, and perhaps TRBD1 as D gene, on 5 matching bases. Source material: PBMCs or T cells enriched from blood (not recorded which). This clonotype was sampled from a man younger than 45 who had recovered from COVID-19. The nucleotide sequence is TGCAGTGCTAGTGGGGGGAGGCCCAATCAGCCCCAGCATTTT. This yields the protein CSASGGRPNQPQHF.